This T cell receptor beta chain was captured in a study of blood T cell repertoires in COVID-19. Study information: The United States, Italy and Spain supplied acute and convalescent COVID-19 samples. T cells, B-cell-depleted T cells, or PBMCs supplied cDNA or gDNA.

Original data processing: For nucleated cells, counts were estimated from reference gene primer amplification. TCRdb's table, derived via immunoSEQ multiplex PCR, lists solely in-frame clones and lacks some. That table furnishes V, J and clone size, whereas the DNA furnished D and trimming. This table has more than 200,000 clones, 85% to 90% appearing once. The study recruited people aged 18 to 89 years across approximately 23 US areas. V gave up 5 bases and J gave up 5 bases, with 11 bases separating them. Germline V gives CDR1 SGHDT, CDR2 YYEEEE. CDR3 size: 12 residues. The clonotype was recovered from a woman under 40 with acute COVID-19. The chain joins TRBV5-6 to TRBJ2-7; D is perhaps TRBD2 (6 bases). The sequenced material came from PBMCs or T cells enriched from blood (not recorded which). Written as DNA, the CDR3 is TGTGCCAGCAGATGGGGACTTCACGAGCAGTACTTC. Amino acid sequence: CASRWGLHEQYF.